This T cell receptor beta chain is from a study of CD8 T cells in Susac syndrome. About the study: The Susac syndrome patients that were sequenced included about 6 with active disease and under 10 in remission. Blood was drawn from patients with Susac syndrome. At that point, they were therapy-naive, on corticosteroids, or on intravenous immunoglobulin alone.

RNA totalling roughly 0.5 to 1 ug underwent reverse transcription with random hexamers. TCRdb processed the immunoSEQ multiplex PCR reads anew with MiXCR; each CDR3 protein has one entry. The sample lists about 140,000 distinct CDR3 sequences; approximately 96% were seen once. TCR beta was sequenced from blood CD8+ and CD4+ T cells. Diagnostic criteria for definite or probable disease, in their recently defined form, were met by the patients with Susac syndrome. The length of the CDR3 is 15 residues. Per the germline V gene, CDR1 is SGHRS and CDR2 is YFSETQ. Trimming at V came to 4 bases and at J to 7 bases, leaving 12 bases not matched to a gene.

J is TRBJ1-1 and V is TRBV5-1, with 8 bases aligning to TRBD1. This receptor was taken from a human donor with Susac syndrome. Sequenced material: CD4+ T cells from PBMCs. This chain's CDR3 is CASSTPGTGLGEAFF. The CDR3 coding sequence is TGCGCCAGCAGCACACCAGGGACAGGCCTTGGTGAAGCTTTCTTT. Based on the CDR3 plus reference TRBV5-1 and TRBJ1-1, the full variable domain is KAGVTQTPRYLIKTRGQQVTLSCSPISGHRSVSWYQQTPGQGLQFLFEYFSETQRNKGNFPGRFSGRQFSNSRSEMNVSTLELGDSALYLCASSTPGTGLGEAFFGQGTRLTVV.